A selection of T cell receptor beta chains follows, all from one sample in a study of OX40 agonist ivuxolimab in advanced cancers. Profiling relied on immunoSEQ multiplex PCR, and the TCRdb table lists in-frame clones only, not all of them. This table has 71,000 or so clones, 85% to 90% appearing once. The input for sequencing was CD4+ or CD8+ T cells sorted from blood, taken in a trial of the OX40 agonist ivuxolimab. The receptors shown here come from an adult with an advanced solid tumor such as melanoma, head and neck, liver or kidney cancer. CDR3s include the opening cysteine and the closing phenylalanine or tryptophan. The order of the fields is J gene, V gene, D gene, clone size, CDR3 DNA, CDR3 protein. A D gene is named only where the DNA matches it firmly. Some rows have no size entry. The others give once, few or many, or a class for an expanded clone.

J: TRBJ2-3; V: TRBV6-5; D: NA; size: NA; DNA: TGTGCCAGCAGTGACGCTCCTAGCACAGATACGCAGTATTTT; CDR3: CASSDAPSTDTQYF
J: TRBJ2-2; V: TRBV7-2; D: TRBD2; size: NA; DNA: TGTGCCAGCAGCTTAACGGGGCTAGCGGCCACCGGGGAGCTGTTTTTT; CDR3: CASSLTGLAATGELFF
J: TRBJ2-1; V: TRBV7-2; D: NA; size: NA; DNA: TGTGCCAGCAGCTTAGAGGTGGGGAAGTTCTTC; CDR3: CASSLEVGKFF
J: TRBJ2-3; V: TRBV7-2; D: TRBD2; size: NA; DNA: TGTGCCAGCAGAACAGGACTAGATGGAGATACGCAGTATTTT; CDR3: CASRTGLDGDTQYF
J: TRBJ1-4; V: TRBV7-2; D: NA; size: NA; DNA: TGTGCCAGCAGCGACGACCTCGAGCGTAAACTGTTTTTT; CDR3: CASSDDLERKLFF
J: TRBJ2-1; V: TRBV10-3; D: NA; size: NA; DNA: TGTGCCATCAGTGAAAGGGATAGCTCCTACAATGAGCAGTTCTTC; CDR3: CAISERDSSYNEQFF
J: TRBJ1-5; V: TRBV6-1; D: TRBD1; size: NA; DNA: TGTGCCAGCAGTATGACAGGGGGCAATCAGCCCCAGCATTTT; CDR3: CASSMTGGNQPQHF
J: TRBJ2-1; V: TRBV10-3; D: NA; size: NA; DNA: TGTGCCGCGCAGGCGGCCCCTTACAATGAGCAGTTCTTC; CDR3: CAAQAAPYNEQFF
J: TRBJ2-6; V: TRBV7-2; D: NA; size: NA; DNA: TGTGCCAGCAGCTTAGGCAGGGCTGGGGCCAACGTCCTGACTTTC; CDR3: CASSLGRAGANVLTF
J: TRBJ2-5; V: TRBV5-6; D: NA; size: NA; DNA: TGTGCCAGCAGCTCGGCCTGGCGGGAGACCCAGTACTTC; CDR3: CASSSAWRETQYF
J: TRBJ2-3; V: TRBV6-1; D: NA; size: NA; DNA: TGTGCCAGCAGTTGGGACAAAAGCACAGATACGCAGTATTTT; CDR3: CASSWDKSTDTQYF
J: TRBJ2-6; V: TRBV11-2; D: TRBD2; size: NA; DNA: TGTGCCAGCAGCTTAGAGGGGAGGGGCAGGAGGAGCTCTGGGGCCAACGTCCTGACTTTC; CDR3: CASSLEGRGRRSSGANVLTF
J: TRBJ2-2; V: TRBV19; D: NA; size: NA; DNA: TGTGCCAGTAGTAGCACAGCCAACACCGGGGAGCTGTTTTTT; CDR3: CASSSTANTGELFF
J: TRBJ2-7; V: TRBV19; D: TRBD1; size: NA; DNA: TGTGCCAGTAGTAGCACCTCGGGACAGGGATACGACGAGCAGTACTTC; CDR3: CASSSTSGQGYDEQYF
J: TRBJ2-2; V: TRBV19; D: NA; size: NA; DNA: TGTGCCAGTTCTCCGGGACTCCTTTCCGGGGAGCTGTTTTTT; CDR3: CASSPGLLSGELFF
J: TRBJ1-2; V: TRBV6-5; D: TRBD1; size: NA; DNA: TGTGCCAGCAGTTACCACCGGGACAGAGAAGGCTACACCTTC; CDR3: CASSYHRDREGYTF
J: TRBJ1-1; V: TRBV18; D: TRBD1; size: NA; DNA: TGTGCCAGCTCGTCCCGGGACAGGGGGCTGGAAGCTTTCTTT; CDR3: CASSSRDRGLEAFF
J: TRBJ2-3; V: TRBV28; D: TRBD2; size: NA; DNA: TGTGCCAGCGACCCAGCGGGAACCCCCACAGATACGCAGTATTTT; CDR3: CASDPAGTPTDTQYF
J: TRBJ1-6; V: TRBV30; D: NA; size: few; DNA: TGTGCCTGGAGCCAGGGCTATTCGAATTCACCCCTCCACTTT; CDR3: CAWSQGYSNSPLHF
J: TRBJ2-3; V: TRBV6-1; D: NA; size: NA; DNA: TGTGCCAGCAGTGAAGCGCTTCCAGGTTTAGATACGCAGTATTTT; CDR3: CASSEALPGLDTQYF
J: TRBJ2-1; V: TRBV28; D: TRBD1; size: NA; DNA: TGTGCCAGCAAGACCCCGGGACAGGGAGGCAATGAGCAGTTCTTC; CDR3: CASKTPGQGGNEQFF
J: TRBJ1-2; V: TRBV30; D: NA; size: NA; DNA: TGTGCCTGGAGTGTACTGGGCTATGGCTACACCTTC; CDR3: CAWSVLGYGYTF
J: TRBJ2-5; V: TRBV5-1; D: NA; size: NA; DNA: TGCGCCAGCAGTGACCTGTACCAAGAGACCCAGTACTTC; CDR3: CASSDLYQETQYF
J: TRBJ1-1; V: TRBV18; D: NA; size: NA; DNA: TGTGCCAGCTCAGCTTCCAGGGATACTGAAGCTTTCTTT; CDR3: CASSASRDTEAFF
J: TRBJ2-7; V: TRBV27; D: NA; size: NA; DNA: TGTGCCAGCAGTCCCATTAATACATACCTATTTTCCAGCTCCTACGAGCAGTACTTC; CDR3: CASSPINTYLFSSSYEQYF